The 20 T cell receptor beta chains given below trace back to one sample, sequenced in a study of blood T cell repertoires in COVID-19. The repertoire was sequenced with immunoSEQ multiplex PCR; TCRdb's copy has only in-frame clones and lacks some. The sample has 180,000 or so clones, 80% to 90% seen once. The sample consisted of peripheral blood. The receptors were sampled from a man aged 35 to 55 who had recovered from COVID-19.

This chain uses TRBV7-9 with TRBJ2-1; 9 bases match TRBD1. Germline trimming cut 8 bases from V and 16 bases from J; bases unmatched to any gene: 12. Germline V CDR1 and CDR2: SEHNR, FQNEAQ (reference sequence). The CDR3 consists of 12 residues. CDR3 nucleotides: TGTGCCAGCGATGGGACAGGGACTATCCCCTTCTTC. It translates to CASDGTGTIPFF.

In nucleotides, the CDR3 is TGTGCCAGCAGCCTCAGTGGGGGGGTAAGCTCCTACGAGCAGTACTTC. Its translation: CASSLSGGVSSYEQYF. V is TRBV5-5 and J is TRBJ2-7; 7 bases line up with TRBD2. Germline CDR1 is SGHKS and CDR2 is YYEKEE (reference sequence). The ends lost 4 bases at V and 0 bases at J; junction bases unmatched: 10. This CDR3 is built from 16 residues. Filled out from reference TRBV5-5 and TRBJ2-7, the complete variable domain reads DAGVTQSPTHLIKTRGQQVTLRCSPISGHKSVSWYQQVLGQGPQFIFQYYEKEERGRGNFPDRFSARQFPNYSSELNVNALLLGDSALYLCASSLSGGVSSYEQYFGPGTRLTVT.

The chain employs TRBV7-9 and TRBJ1-1; 7 positions match TRBD1. Trimming cost V 4 bases and J 4 bases; bases outside gene matches: 3. The CDR3 loop spans 13 amino acids. CDR1 SEHNR and CDR2 FQNEAQ come from the germline V gene (reference sequence). The CDR3 here is CASSSGQITEAFF. The CDR3 coding sequence is TGTGCCAGCAGCTCGGGACAGATCACTGAAGCTTTCTTT.

The V call is TRBV10-3, the J call TRBJ1-3, with 9 bases fitting TRBD1. V lost 8 bases, J lost 3 bases, and 11 bases stayed unmatched. This CDR3 has 16 residues. The germline CDR1 and CDR2 sequences are ENHRY and SYGVKD. The CDR3 is CAIQDPGQGDGNTIYF. CDR3 DNA: TGTGCCATCCAGGACCCGGGACAGGGCGATGGAAACACCATATATTTT.

The rearrangement uses TRBV4-2 and TRBJ2-2; unclear D gene. Trimming cost V 0 bases and J 0 bases, with 5 bases left between them. The CDR3 is 15 residues long. CDR1 and CDR2 (germline): LGHNA, YNFKEQ. DNA of the CDR3: TGTGCCAGCAGCCAAGATAGTACGAACACCGGGGAGCTGTTTTTT. Its translation: CASSQDSTNTGELFF.

V gene TRBV4-3 combines with J gene TRBJ1-2; TRBD1 agrees at 12 bases. CDR3 size: 18 residues. Trimming removed 1 base from V and 8 bases from J; junction bases left unmatched: 14. The V gene's germline CDR1 is LGHNA and CDR2 YSLEER. The CDR3 nucleotides read TGCGCCAGCAGCCAAGCCTCCGGGACAGGGGGCGCCCTGGGGGGCTACACCTTC. Translation gives CASSQASGTGGALGGYTF.

The chain carries TRBV7-9 and TRBJ2-1; 10 nucleotides match TRBD2. The germline CDR1 and CDR2 sequences are SEHNR and FQNEAQ (reference sequence). The CDR3 totals 15 residues. J gave up 5 bases and V 5 bases, and 6 bases lay outside the gene matches. The CDR3 spells CASSPQREGDNEQFF. For the CDR3, the DNA is TGTGCCAGCAGCCCTCAGCGGGAGGGGGACAATGAGCAGTTCTTC.

The sample holds one count of this clone. This rearrangement joins TRBV27 to TRBJ1-6, with D uncertain. This CDR3 is built from 15 residues. Germline CDR1 is MNHEY and CDR2 is SMNVEV (reference sequence). V was shortened by 3 bases and J by 0 bases, with 6 bases between the two germline ends. The CDR3 DNA follows: TGTGCCAGCAGTTTGGAGTTCTCCTATAATTCACCCCTCCACTTT. It yields the protein CASSLEFSYNSPLHF.

V is TRBV6-5 and J is TRBJ2-1; the match to TRBD1 covers 8 bases. This CDR3 has 15 amino acids. The V gene's germline CDR1 is MNHEY and CDR2 SVGAGI. Trimming cost V 6 bases and J 4 bases; bases outside gene matches: 8. The DNA of the CDR3 is TGTGCCAGCAGCCGGACAGGGAGTATGTACAATGAGCAGTTCTTC. This gives the protein CASSRTGSMYNEQFF.

This chain uses TRBV7-9 with TRBJ1-1; maybe TRBD1 (6 bases). Trimming removed 0 bases from V and 6 bases from J, with 11 bases in between. From germline, CDR1 is SEHNR and CDR2 FQNEAQ (reference sequence). The CDR3 totals 14 residues. CDR3 bases: TGTGCCAGCAGCTTAGCGGCAGGGGCAGCTGAAGCTTTCTTT. This translates into CASSLAAGAAEAFF.

The genes are TRBV27 and TRBJ1-1; 10 bases are a match to TRBD1. Per germline, CDR1 MNHEY and CDR2 SMNVEV (reference sequence). V shed 5 bases, J shed 2 bases, and the junction held 5 bases outside the gene matches. The CDR3 is 15 amino acids. CDR3 loop: CASSVWTGGNTEAFF. DNA for the CDR3: TGTGCCAGCAGTGTATGGACAGGGGGAAACACTGAAGCTTTCTTT.

In the case of this clone: Other nucleotide sequences from this sample produce the same CDR3. CDR3 DNA: TGTGCCAGCAGTTACGACAGGGGCTATGGCTACACCTTC. Its protein is CASSYDRGYGYTF. J is TRBJ1-2 and V is TRBV6-5; 8 nucleotides agree with TRBD1. In germline, CDR1 is MNHEY, CDR2 SVGAGI. The V gene end was trimmed by 2 bases and the J gene end by 4 bases; junction bases not matched to a gene: 0. The CDR3 extends over 13 amino acids.

The chain recombines TRBV15 with TRBJ2-1, with 7 bases lining up with TRBD2. Trimming took 1 base from V and 11 from J; bases not matched to a gene: 5. Germline CDR1 reads LNHNV; CDR2 reads YYDKDF (reference sequence). This CDR3 is built from 13 residues. Here the CDR3 reads CATSRVLAVQQFF. DNA of the CDR3: TGTGCCACCAGCAGAGTCCTAGCGGTACAGCAGTTCTTC.

V and J are TRBV9 and TRBJ2-1, with D possibly matching TRBD2 (5 bases). V dropped 2 bases and J dropped 1 base, with 10 bases sitting between them. The germline V gene encodes CDR1 SGDLS and CDR2 YYNGEE. CDR3 length: 15 amino acids. The CDR3 DNA sequence: TGTGCCAGCAGCGTCCACCGGGAATCCTACAATGAGCAGTTCTTC. Amino acids: CASSVHRESYNEQFF.

The V and J genes are TRBV11-3 and TRBJ1-6; TRBD1 aligns across 8 bases. Germline CDR1 and CDR2: SGHNT and YENEEA. The CDR3 has 17 residues. Trimming took 0 bases from V and 8 from J; bases not matched to a gene: 9. This CDR3 is CASSLEIQGVIHSPLHF. CDR3 nucleotide sequence: TGTGCCAGCAGCTTAGAGATACAGGGGGTTATTCATTCACCCCTCCACTTT.

On this clone itself: The same CDR3 is also encoded by other DNA sequences in this sample. V and J are TRBV7-2 and TRBJ2-5; 10 bases line up with TRBD2. The ends lost 5 bases at V and 5 bases at J; junction bases unmatched: 5. The CDR3 extends over 14 amino acids. Germline CDR1 SGHTA, CDR2 FQGNSA. DNA of the CDR3: TGTGCCAGCAGCCTGAGCGGGGGGGCGGAGACCCAGTACTTC. This translates into CASSLSGGAETQYF.

The V gene is TRBV6-5, the J gene TRBJ2-2; D remains ambiguous. Trimming cost V 0 bases and J 7 bases, with 9 bases left between them. CDR1 is MNHEY, CDR2 SVGAGI, per germline. The CDR3 extends over 14 amino acids. CDR3 bases: TGTGCCAGCAGTTACTCACCCGGTTACGGGGAGCTGTTTTTT. Its translation: CASSYSPGYGELFF.

V is TRBV27 and J is TRBJ2-5, with 9 bases fitting TRBD2. V trimming: 1 base; J trimming: 4 bases; junction bases outside the gene matches: 7. CDR1 and CDR2 (germline): MNHEY, SMNVEV (reference sequence). The CDR3 length is 16 residues. The DNA of the CDR3 is TGTGCCAGCAGTTTATTTGCGGGAGGGCCAGGAGAGACCCAGTACTTC. Translation: CASSLFAGGPGETQYF.

The gene calls are TRBV7-8 and TRBJ1-6, with a weak D call TRBD1 (5 bases). V was cut by 2 bases and J by 6 bases, with 17 bases left in between. The germline V gene encodes CDR1 SGHVS and CDR2 FQNEAQ. CDR3 length: 17 amino acids. CDR3 DNA sequence: TGTGCCAGCAGCTTAAGTACGCTGACAGCAGTTAATTCACCCCTCCACTTT. Amino acids: CASSLSTLTAVNSPLHF.

This chain uses TRBV10-3 with TRBJ1-5, with D unclear. The CDR3 has 15 residues. From germline, CDR1 is ENHRY and CDR2 SYGVKD. Trimming cost V 3 bases and J 1 base, with 10 bases left between them. CDR3 sequence (DNA): TGTGCCATCAGTGACCCAGGCATGAGCAATCAGCCCCAGCATTTT. Translation gives CAISDPGMSNQPQHF.